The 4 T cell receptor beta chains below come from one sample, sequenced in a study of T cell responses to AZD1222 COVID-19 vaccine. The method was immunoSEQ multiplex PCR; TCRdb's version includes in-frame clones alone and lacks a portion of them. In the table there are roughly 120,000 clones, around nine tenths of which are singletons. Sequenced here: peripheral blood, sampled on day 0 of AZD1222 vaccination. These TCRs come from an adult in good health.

The CDR3 sequence is CASSLYGGNEKLFF. DNA for the CDR3: TGTGCCAGCAGCTTGTACGGTGGGAATGAAAAACTGTTTTTT. The J gene is TRBJ1-4, the V gene TRBV5-6; D is undetermined. Germline-derived CDR1 and CDR2 are SGHDT and YYEEEE. Trimming removed 1 base from V and 5 bases from J, with 9 bases in between. The CDR3 runs 14 residues. Combining the CDR3 with reference TRBV5-6 and TRBJ1-4 gives the whole variable domain DAGVTQSPTHLIKTRGQQVTLRCSPKSGHDTVSWYQQALGQGPQFIFQYYEEEERQRGNFPDRFSGHQFPNYSSELNVNALLLGDSALYLCASSLYGGNEKLFFGSGTQLSVL.

Here the CDR3 DNA reads TGTGCCAGCAGTTACTGGGGTGGCCTCACTGAAGCTTTCTTT. As protein: CASSYWGGLTEAFF. The V call is TRBV6-6, the J call TRBJ1-1; D call uncertain. The CDR3 runs to 14 residues. Trimming stripped 1 base from V and 4 bases from J, with 10 bases between. Germline V gene lookup returns CDR1 MNHNY and CDR2 SVGAGI (reference sequence).

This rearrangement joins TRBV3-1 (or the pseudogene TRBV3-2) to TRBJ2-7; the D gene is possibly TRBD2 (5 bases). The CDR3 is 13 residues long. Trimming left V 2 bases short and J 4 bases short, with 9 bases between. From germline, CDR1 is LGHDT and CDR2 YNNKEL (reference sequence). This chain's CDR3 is CASSQHLAYEQYF. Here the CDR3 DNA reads TGTGCCAGCAGCCAACATCTAGCTTACGAGCAGTACTTC.

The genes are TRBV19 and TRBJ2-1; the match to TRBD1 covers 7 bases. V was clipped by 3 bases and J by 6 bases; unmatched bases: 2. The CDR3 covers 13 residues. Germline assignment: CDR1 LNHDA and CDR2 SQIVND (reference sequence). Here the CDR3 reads CASSMGQPNEQFF. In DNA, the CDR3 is TGTGCCAGTAGTATGGGACAGCCCAATGAGCAGTTCTTC.